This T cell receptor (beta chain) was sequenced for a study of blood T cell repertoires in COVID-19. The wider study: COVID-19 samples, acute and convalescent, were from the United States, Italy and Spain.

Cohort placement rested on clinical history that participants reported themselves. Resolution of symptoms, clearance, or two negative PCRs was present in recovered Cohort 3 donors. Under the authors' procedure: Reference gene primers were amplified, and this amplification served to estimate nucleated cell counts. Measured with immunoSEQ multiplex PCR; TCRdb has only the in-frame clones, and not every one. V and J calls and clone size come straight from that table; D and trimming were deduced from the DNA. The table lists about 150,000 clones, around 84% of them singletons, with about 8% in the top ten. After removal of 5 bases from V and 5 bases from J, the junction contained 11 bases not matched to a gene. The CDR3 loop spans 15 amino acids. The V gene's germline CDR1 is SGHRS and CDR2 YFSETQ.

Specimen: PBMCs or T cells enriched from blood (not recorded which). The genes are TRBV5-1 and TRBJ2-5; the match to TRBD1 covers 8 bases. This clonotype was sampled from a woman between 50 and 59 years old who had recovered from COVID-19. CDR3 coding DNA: TGCGCCAGCAGACTTGAAAGGACAGGGTTCGAGACCCAGTACTTC. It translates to CASRLERTGFETQYF.